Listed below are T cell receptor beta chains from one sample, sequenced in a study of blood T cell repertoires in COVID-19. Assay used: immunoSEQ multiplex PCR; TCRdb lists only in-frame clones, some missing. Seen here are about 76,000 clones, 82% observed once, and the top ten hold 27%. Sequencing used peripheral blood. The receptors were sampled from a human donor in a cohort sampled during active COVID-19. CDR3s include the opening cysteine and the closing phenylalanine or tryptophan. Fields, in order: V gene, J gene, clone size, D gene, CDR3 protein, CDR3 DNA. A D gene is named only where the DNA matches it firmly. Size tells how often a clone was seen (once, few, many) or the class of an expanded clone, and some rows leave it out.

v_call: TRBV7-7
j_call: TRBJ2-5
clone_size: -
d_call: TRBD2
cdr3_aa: CASSRLLGPGGETQYF
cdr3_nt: TGTGCCAGCAGCCGTCTTTTGGGGCCGGGAGGAGAGACCCAGTACTTC

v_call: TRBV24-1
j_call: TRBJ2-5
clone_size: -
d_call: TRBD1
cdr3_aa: CATSHPWGQGGRETQYF
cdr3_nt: TGTGCCACCAGTCACCCTTGGGGACAGGGGGGTAGGGAGACCCAGTACTTC

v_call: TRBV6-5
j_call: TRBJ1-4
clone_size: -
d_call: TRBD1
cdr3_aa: CASSPGQGRNEKLFF
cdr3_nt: TGTGCCAGCAGTCCAGGACAGGGACGTAATGAAAAACTGTTTTTT

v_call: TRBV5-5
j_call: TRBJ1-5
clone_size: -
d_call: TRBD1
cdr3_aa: CASTRRPGQSYQPQHF
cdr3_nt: TGTGCCAGCACCCGAAGACCGGGACAGTCATATCAGCCCCAGCATTTT

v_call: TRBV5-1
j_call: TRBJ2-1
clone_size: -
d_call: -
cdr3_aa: CASSLTGFNEQFF
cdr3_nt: TGCGCCAGCAGCTTGACAGGGTTCAATGAGCAGTTCTTC

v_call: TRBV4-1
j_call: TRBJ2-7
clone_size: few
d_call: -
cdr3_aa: CASSQDPHREPYEQYF
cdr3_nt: TGCGCCAGCAGCCAAGATCCTCACAGGGAACCCTACGAGCAGTACTTC

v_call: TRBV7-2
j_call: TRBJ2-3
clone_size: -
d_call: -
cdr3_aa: CASSLWVQADTQYF
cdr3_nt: TGTGCCAGCAGCTTATGGGTGCAGGCAGATACGCAGTATTTT

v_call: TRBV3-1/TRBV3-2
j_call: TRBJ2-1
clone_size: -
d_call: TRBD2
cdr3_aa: CASSQSRGLAGGSSYNEQFF
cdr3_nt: TGTGCCAGCAGTCAGTCCAGAGGACTAGCGGGGGGGAGCTCCTACAATGAGCAGTTCTTC

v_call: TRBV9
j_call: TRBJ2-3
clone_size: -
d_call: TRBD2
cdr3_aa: CASSVGTSGGAYADTQYF
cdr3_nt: TGTGCCAGCAGCGTGGGGACTAGCGGGGGGGCCTATGCAGATACGCAGTATTTT

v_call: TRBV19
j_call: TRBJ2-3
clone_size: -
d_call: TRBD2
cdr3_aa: CATLERGADTQYF
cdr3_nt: TGTGCCACCCTTGAGCGGGGGGCAGATACGCAGTATTTT

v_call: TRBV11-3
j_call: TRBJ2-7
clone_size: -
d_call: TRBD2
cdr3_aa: CASSRGEAYEQYF
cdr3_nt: TGTGCCAGCAGCCGGGGGGAAGCCTACGAGCAGTACTTC

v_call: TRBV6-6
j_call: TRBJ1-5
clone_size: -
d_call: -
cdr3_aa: CASSRLNDQPQHF
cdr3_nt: TGTGCCAGCAGCAGGTTGAACGATCAGCCCCAGCATTTT

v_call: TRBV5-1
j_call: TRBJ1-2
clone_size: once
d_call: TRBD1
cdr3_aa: CASSPEPRQGPATF
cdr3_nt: TGCGCCAGCAGCCCGGAACCTAGACAGGGCCCAGCCACCTTC

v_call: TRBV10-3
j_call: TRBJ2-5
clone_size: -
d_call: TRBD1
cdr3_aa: CAISESDRGKETQYF
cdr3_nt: TGTGCCATCAGTGAGTCGGACAGGGGGAAAGAGACCCAGTACTTC

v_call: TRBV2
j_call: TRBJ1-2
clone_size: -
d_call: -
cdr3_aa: CASTERRVDYGYTF
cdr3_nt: TGTGCCAGCACCGAGCGGAGGGTCGACTATGGCTACACCTTC

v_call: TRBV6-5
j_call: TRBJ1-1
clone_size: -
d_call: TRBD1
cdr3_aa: CASSQDREDEAFF
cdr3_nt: TGTGCCAGCAGCCAAGACAGGGAAGATGAAGCTTTCTTT

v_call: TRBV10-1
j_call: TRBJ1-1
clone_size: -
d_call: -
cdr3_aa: CASSQGGGGARNTEAFF
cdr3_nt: TGCGCCAGCAGCCAGGGAGGCGGGGGCGCGAGGAACACTGAAGCTTTCTTT

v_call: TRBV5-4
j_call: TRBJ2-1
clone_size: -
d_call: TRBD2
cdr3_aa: CASSIGTSGTYNEQFF
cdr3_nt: TGTGCCAGCAGCATCGGGACTAGCGGGACGTACAATGAGCAGTTCTTC

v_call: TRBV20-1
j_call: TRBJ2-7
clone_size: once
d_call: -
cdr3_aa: CSAEGGYEQYF
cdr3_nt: TGCAGCGCCGAGGGCGGCTACGAGCAGTACTTC

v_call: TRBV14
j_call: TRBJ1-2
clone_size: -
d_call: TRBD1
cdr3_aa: CASSPNRQGAGGYTF
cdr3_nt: TGTGCCAGCAGCCCCAATCGACAGGGGGCTGGTGGCTACACCTTC

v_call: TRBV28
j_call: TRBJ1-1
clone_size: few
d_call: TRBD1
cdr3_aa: CASRPDRARAEAFF
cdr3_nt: TGTGCCAGCAGACCCGACAGGGCCAGAGCTGAAGCTTTCTTT

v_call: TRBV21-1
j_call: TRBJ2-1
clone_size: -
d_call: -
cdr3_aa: CASSKARSYNEQFF
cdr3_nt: TGTGCCAGCAGCAAAGCCAGGTCCTACAATGAGCAGTTCTTC

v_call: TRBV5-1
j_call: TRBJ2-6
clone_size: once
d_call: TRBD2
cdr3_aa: CASSLTSGAGANVLTF
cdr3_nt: TGCGCCAGCAGCTTGACTAGCGGGGCTGGGGCCAACGTCCTGACTTTC

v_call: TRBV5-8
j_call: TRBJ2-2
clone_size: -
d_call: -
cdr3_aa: CASSSDTGFGELFF
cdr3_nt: TGTGCCAGCAGTTCGGATACAGGGTTCGGGGAGCTGTTTTTT

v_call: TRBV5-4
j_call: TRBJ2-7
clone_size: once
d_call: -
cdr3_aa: CASSSGQGPYEQYF
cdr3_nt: TGTGCCAGCAGCTCCGGACAAGGACCCTACGAGCAGTACTTC

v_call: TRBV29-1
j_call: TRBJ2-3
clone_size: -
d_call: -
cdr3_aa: CSVEGGGEATDTQYF
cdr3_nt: TGCAGCGTTGAAGGTGGTGGGGAGGCCACAGATACGCAGTATTTT

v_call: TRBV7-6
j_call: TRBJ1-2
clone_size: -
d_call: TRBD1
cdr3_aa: CASSKTGSGYGYTF
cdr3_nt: TGTGCCAGCAGTAAGACAGGGTCGGGCTATGGCTACACCTTC

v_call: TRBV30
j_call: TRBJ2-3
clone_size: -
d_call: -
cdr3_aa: CAWDRMLADTQYF
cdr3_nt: TGTGCCTGGGACAGGATGTTGGCAGATACGCAGTATTTT

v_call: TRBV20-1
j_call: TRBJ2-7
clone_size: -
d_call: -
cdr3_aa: CSATSNEQYF
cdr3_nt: TGCAGTGCTACTAGCAACGAGCAGTACTTC

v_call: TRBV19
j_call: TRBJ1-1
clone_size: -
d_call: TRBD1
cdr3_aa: CASSIVWTGANTEAFF
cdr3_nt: TGTGCCAGTAGTATAGTCTGGACAGGGGCTAACACTGAAGCTTTCTTT

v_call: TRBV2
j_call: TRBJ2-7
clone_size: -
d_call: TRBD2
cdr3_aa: CASRASGGYEQYF
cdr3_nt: TGTGCCAGCAGGGCTAGCGGGGGCTACGAGCAGTACTTC

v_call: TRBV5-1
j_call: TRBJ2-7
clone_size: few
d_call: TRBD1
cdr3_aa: CASSLLGQGGNEQYF
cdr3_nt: TGCGCCAGCAGCTTGTTGGGACAGGGTGGGAACGAGCAGTACTTC

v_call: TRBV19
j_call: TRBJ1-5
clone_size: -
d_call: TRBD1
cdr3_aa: CASKGTGSRNQPQHF
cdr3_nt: TGTGCCAGTAAAGGGACAGGGAGTCGCAATCAGCCCCAGCATTTT

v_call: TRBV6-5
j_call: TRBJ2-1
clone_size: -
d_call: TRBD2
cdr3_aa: CASRRGGENEQFF
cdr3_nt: TGTGCCAGCAGGCGGGGGGGCGAAAATGAGCAGTTCTTC

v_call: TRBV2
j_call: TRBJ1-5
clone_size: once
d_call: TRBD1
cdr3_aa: CASSADRERPQHF
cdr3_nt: TGTGCCAGCAGCGCCGACAGGGAACGGCCCCAGCATTTT

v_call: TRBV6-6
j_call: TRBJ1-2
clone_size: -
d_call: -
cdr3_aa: CASSYIDTFNLYGYTF
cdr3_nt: TGTGCCAGCAGTTACATCGACACGTTTAATTTATATGGCTACACCTTC

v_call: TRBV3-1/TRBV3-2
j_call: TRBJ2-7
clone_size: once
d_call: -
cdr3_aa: CASSQEDRRGEQYF
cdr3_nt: TGTGCCAGCAGCCAAGAGGACAGGAGGGGCGAGCAGTACTTC

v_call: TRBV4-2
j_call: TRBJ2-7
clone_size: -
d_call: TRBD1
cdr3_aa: CASSQDERGLYEQYF
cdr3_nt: TGTGCCAGCAGCCAAGATGAAAGGGGGCTCTACGAGCAGTACTTC

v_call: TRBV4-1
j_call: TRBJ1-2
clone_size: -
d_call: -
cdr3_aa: CASSHLTGLNYGYTF
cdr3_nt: TGCGCCAGCAGCCACTTAACGGGTCTTAACTATGGCTACACCTTC

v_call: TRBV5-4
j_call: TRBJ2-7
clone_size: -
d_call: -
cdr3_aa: CASSLEGSEQYF
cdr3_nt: TGTGCCAGCAGCTTGGAAGGGAGCGAGCAGTACTTC

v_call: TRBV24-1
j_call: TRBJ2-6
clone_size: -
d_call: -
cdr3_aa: CATSDGRDSGANVLTF
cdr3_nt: TGTGCCACCAGTGATGGCAGGGATTCTGGGGCCAACGTCCTGACTTTC

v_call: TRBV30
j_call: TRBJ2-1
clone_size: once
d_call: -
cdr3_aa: CAWSPNREQFF
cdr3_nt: TGTGCCTGGAGTCCAAACAGGGAGCAGTTCTTC

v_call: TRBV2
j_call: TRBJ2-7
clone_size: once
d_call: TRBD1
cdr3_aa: CASSRTGGENEQYF
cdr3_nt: TGTGCCAGCAGTCGGACAGGGGGCGAGAACGAGCAGTACTTC

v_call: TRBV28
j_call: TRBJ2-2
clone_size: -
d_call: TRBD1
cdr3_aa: CASSAAQDRSELFF
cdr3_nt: TGTGCCAGCAGTGCCGCCCAGGACAGGTCGGAGCTGTTTTTT

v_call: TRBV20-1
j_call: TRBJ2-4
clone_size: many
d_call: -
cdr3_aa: CSAGGVNIQYF
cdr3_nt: TGCAGTGCAGGGGGTGTAAACATTCAGTACTTC

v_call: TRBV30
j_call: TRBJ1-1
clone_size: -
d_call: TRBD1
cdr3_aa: CAWDRVNTEAFF
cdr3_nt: TGTGCCTGGGACAGGGTGAACACTGAAGCTTTCTTT

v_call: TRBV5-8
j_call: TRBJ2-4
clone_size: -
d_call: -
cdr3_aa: CASSPQGLAKNIQYF
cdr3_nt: TGTGCCAGCAGCCCCCAGGGATTAGCCAAAAACATTCAGTACTTC